A selection of T cell receptor beta chains follows, all from one sample in a study of shared clonotypes between healthy human individuals. Data came from immunoSEQ multiplex PCR; TCRdb stores just in-frame clones and leaves some out. The sample has about 450,000 clones; around 79% are singletons. Source material: PBMCs. The receptors here all came from a woman in her 40s in good health. Some clones in this sample may be carry-over from other donors' samples. Each CDR3 is given with its conserved first and last residue. Fields, in order: J gene, V gene, clone size, D gene, CDR3 protein, CDR3 DNA. D genes are given only for firm matches. Clone size appears in some rows only: once, few, many, or a class for an expanded clone.

TRBJ2-3	TRBV7-3	few	TRBD1	CASSQGVPLTDTQYF	TGTGCCAGCAGCCAGGGGGTTCCCCTCACAGATACGCAGTATTTT
TRBJ1-2	TRBV5-1	.	.	CASSLGSGGHTF	TGCGCCAGCAGCTTGGGGAGCGGTGGCCACACCTTC
TRBJ1-2	TRBV5-5	.	.	CASSARVGYGYTF	TGTGCCAGCAGCGCCAGGGTTGGCTATGGCTACACCTTC
TRBJ1-2	TRBV2	.	.	CASSGFPGDYGYTF	TGTGCCAGCAGCGGTTTTCCCGGGGACTATGGCTACACCTTC
TRBJ2-5	TRBV27	.	.	CASSKSGALWTQYF	TGTGCCAGCAGTAAAAGCGGTGCTCTGTGGACCCAGTACTTC
TRBJ1-1	TRBV19	.	.	CASSATLNTEAFF	TGTGCCAGTAGTGCTACCCTGAACACTGAAGCTTTCTTT
TRBJ2-7	TRBV19	.	TRBD1	CASSKGTVAYEQYF	TGTGCCAGTAGTAAGGGGACAGTGGCCTACGAGCAGTACTTC
TRBJ2-6	TRBV2	.	TRBD1	CASSAPGQDVSGANVLTF	TGTGCCAGCAGTGCCCCGGGACAGGACGTCTCTGGGGCCAACGTCCTGACTTTC
TRBJ2-1	TRBV18	.	TRBD2	CASTTSGSYNEQFF	TGTGCCAGCACCACTAGCGGGAGTTACAATGAGCAGTTCTTC
TRBJ2-1	TRBV4-1	.	TRBD2	CASSHGGNEQFF	TGCGCCAGCAGCCACGGGGGGAATGAGCAGTTCTTC
TRBJ2-1	TRBV28	.	TRBD2	CASSLSTSGRVEQFF	TGTGCCAGCAGTTTATCTACTAGCGGGAGAGTTGAGCAGTTCTTC
TRBJ1-1	TRBV4-3	few	.	CASSQGGGANTEAFF	TGCGCCAGCAGCCAAGGAGGCGGAGCGAACACTGAAGCTTTCTTT
TRBJ2-5	TRBV4-2	.	TRBD1	CASSQAPPGTGGETQYF	TGTGCCAGCAGCCAAGCCCCTCCAGGGACAGGAGGGGAGACCCAGTACTTC
TRBJ1-1	TRBV5-6	.	.	CASSLLSRNMNTEAFF	TGTGCCAGCAGCTTATTGAGCAGAAACATGAACACTGAAGCTTTCTTT
TRBJ2-7	TRBV7-9	.	TRBD2	CASRVSGSAYEQYF	TGTGCCAGCAGGGTTAGCGGGAGTGCTTACGAGCAGTACTTC
TRBJ2-1	TRBV7-9	.	TRBD2	CASSLSDMAGGLHNEQFF	TGTGCCAGCAGCTTATCTGATATGGCGGGAGGGCTTCACAATGAGCAGTTCTTC
TRBJ1-1	TRBV18	.	.	CASSLNGGMNTEAFF	TGTGCCAGCTCACTGAACGGAGGAATGAACACTGAAGCTTTCTTT
TRBJ2-3	TRBV19	.	TRBD2	CASSLRPGTSSATDTQYF	TGTGCCAGTAGTCTACGTCCAGGGACTAGCTCTGCCACAGATACGCAGTATTTT
TRBJ2-5	TRBV5-6	.	.	CASSRTVQETQYF	TGTGCCAGCAGCAGAACAGTACAAGAGACCCAGTACTTC
TRBJ1-4	TRBV18	.	.	CASSPNSGGATNEKLFF	TGTGCCAGCTCACCGAATTCCGGGGGGGCAACTAATGAAAAACTGTTTTTT
TRBJ1-2	TRBV19	.	.	CASSIGVGGYTF	TGTGCCAGTAGTATCGGGGTTGGTGGCTACACCTTC
TRBJ2-7	TRBV14	.	.	CASSQGGLGSEQYF	TGTGCCAGCAGCCAAGGGGGACTGGGTAGCGAGCAGTACTTC